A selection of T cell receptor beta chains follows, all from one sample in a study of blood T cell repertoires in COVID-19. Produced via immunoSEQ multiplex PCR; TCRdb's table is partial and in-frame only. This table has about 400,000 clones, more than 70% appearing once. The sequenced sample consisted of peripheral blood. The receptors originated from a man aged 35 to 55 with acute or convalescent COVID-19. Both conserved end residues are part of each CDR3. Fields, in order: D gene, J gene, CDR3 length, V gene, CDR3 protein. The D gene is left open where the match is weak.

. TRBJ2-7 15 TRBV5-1 CASSLALGEATEQYF
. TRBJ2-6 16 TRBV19 CASSTLQGVGANVLTF
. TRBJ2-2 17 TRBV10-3 CAISVGSQTINTGELFF
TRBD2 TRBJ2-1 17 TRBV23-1 CASSQRPGLAGVNEQFF
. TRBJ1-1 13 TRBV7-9 CASSFSRSTEAFF
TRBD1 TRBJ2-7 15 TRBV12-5 CASGQIVDRAYEQYF
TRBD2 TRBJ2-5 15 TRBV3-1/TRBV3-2 CASSPGLVSGETQYF
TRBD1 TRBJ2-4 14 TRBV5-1 CASSLGQGVNIQYF
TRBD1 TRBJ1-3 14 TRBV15 CAASDRGGGNTIYF
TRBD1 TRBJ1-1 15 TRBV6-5 CASSYLGTVNTEAFF
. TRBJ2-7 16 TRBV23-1 CASSQSRAGDRYGQYF
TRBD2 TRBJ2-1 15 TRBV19 CASSIGEREIEEQFF
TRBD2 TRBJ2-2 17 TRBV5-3 CARSGNTSGGYTGELFF